A selection of T cell receptor beta chains follows, all from one sample in a study of OX40 agonist ivuxolimab in advanced cancers. Only in-frame clones appear in the TCRdb table, and some are missing; sequencing was by immunoSEQ multiplex PCR. The table lists 65,000 to 100,000 clones, approximately 92% of them singletons, with more than 5.5% in the top ten. This material consisted of CD4+ or CD8+ T cells sorted from blood, taken in a trial of the OX40 agonist ivuxolimab. The receptors were gathered from an adult with an advanced solid tumor such as melanoma, head and neck, liver or kidney cancer. Each CDR3 is given without its conserved first and last residue. The order of the fields is J gene, V gene, CDR3 protein.

>TRBJ1-3|TRBV15
ATSRPGSSGNTIY
>TRBJ2-7|TRBV19
ASSITGGSYEQY
>TRBJ2-2|TRBV5-1
ASSLDSGELF
>TRBJ2-5|TRBV6-1
ASSEIGQGHQETQY
>TRBJ2-7|TRBV10-3
AIGAGGTYEQY
>TRBJ1-5|TRBV9
ASSVGLDQPQH
>TRBJ1-1|TRBV6-6
ASSYRQGSNTEAF
>TRBJ1-1|TRBV2
AGREGRETEAF
>TRBJ2-6|TRBV28
ASRPGGSGANVLT
>TRBJ1-1|TRBV6-5
ASSRLGGAYTEAF
>TRBJ2-3|TRBV10-3
AISESRNTQY
>TRBJ2-2|TRBV19
ASSPPVAGVGTGELF
>TRBJ2-7|TRBV10-2
ASSESLGSYEQY
>TRBJ2-7|TRBV21-1
ASSKDGRNLVEQY
>TRBJ2-3|TRBV2
ASINKASGSTDTQY
>TRBJ1-5|TRBV5-6
ASSFGGQPQH